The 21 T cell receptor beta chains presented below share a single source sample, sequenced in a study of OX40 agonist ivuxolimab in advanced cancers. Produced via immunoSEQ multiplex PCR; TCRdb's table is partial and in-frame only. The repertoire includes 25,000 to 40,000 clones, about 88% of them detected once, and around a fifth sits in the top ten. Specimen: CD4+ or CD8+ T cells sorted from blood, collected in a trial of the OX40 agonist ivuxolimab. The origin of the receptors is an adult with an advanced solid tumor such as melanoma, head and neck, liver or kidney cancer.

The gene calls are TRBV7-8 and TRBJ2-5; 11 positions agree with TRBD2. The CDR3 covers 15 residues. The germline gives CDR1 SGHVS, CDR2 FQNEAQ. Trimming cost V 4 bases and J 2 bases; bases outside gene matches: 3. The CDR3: CASSSLAGEQETQYF. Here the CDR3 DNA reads TGTGCCAGCAGCTCACTAGCGGGAGAGCAAGAGACCCAGTACTTC.

This CDR3 reads CAWSLGRGSSYEQYF. Here the CDR3 DNA reads TGTGCCTGGAGTTTGGGCAGGGGATCCTCCTACGAGCAGTACTTC. The chain uses TRBV30 and TRBJ2-7; TRBD1 might be the D (6 bases). CDR1 is GTSNPN and CDR2 is SVGIG in the germline V gene (reference sequence). The CDR3 has 15 residues. Deletions cut 2 bases from V and 0 bases from J, with 14 bases between.

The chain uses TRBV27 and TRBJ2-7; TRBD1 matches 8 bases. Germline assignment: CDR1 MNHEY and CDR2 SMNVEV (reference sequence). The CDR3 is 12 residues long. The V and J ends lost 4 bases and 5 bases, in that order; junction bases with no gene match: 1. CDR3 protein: CASSSTGDEQYF. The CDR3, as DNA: TGTGCCAGCAGTTCGACAGGGGACGAGCAGTACTTC.

In DNA form, the CDR3 reads TGCGCCAGCAACTCGAACACAGGGGGCAATGAGCAGTTCTTC. Translation gives CASNSNTGGNEQFF. V usage is TRBV5-1 and J usage is TRBJ2-1; 8 bases are shared with TRBD1. V trimming: 6 bases; J trimming: 6 bases; junction bases outside the gene matches: 8. This CDR3 is 14 amino acids long. Germline assignment: CDR1 SGHRS and CDR2 YFSETQ.

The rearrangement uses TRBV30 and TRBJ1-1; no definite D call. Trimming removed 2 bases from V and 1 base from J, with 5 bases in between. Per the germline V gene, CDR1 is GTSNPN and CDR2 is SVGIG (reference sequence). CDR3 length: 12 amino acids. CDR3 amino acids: CAWSLGNTEAFF. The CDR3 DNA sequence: TGTGCCTGGAGTCTGGGGAACACTGAAGCTTTCTTT.

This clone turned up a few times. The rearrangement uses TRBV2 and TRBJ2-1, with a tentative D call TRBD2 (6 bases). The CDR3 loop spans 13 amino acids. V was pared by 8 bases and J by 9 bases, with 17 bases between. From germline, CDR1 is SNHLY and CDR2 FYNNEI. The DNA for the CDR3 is TGTGCCAGCGGCCTAGCGTACACGGGTGAGCAGTTCTTC. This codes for CASGLAYTGEQFF.

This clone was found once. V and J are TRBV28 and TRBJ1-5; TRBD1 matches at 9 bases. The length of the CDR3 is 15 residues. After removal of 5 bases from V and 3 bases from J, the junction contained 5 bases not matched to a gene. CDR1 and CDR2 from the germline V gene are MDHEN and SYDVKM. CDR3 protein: CASSGGQGVNQPQHF. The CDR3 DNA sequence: TGTGCCAGCAGTGGGGGACAGGGAGTCAATCAGCCCCAGCATTTT.

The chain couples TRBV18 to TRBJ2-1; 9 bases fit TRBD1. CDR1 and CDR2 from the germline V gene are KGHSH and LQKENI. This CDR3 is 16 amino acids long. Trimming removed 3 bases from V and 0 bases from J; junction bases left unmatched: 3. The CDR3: CASSPTGGRSYNEQFF. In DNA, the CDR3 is TGTGCCAGCTCACCTACAGGGGGCCGCTCCTACAATGAGCAGTTCTTC.

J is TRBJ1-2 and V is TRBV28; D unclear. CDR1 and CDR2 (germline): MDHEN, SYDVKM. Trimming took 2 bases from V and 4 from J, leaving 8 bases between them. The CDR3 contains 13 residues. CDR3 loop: CASSLGQIYGYTF. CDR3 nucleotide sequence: TGTGCCAGCAGTTTAGGCCAGATCTATGGCTACACCTTC.

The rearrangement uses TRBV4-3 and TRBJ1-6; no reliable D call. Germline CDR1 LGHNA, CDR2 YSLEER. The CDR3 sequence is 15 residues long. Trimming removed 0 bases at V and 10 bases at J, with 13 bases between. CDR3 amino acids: CASSQDRSPRSPLHF. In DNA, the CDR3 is TGCGCCAGCAGCCAAGATAGGTCCCCCAGGTCACCCCTCCACTTT.

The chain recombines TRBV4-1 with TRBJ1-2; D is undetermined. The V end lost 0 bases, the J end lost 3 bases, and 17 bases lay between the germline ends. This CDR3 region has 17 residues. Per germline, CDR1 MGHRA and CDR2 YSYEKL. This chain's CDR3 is CASSQDRPGRIHYGYTF. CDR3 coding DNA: TGCGCCAGCAGCCAAGATCGACCCGGGCGGATACACTATGGCTACACCTTC.

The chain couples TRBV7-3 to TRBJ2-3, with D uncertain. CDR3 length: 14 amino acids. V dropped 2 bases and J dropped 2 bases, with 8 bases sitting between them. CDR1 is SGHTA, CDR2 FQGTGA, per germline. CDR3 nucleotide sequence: TGTGCCAGCAGCTTATGGGGATTCACAGATACGCAGTATTTT. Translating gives CASSLWGFTDTQYF.

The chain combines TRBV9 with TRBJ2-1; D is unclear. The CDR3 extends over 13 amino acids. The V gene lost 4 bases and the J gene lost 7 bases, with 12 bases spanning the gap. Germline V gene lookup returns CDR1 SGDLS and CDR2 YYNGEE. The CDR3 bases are TGTGCCAGCAGCCCAGACATGGGGAATGAGCAGTTCTTC. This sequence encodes CASSPDMGNEQFF.

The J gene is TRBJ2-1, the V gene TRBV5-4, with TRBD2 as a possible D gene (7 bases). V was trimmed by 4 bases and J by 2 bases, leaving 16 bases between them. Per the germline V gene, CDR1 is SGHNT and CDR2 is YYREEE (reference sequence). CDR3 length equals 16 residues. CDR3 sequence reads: CASSGGGAGAYNEQFF. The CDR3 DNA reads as TGTGCCAGCAGCGGAGGGGGGGCAGGGGCCTACAATGAGCAGTTCTTC.

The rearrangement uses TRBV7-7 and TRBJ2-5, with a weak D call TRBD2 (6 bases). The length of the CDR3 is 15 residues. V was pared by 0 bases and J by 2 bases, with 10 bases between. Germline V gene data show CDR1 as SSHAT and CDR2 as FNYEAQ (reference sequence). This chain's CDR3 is CASSLAWGDQETQYF. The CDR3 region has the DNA TGTGCCAGCAGCTTAGCCTGGGGGGATCAAGAGACCCAGTACTTC.

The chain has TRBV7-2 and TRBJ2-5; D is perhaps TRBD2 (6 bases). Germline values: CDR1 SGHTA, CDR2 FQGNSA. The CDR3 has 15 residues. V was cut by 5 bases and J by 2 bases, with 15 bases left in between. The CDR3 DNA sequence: TGTGCCAGCAGCCCCTTTGCGGGACCGCAAGAGACCCAGTACTTC. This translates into CASSPFAGPQETQYF.

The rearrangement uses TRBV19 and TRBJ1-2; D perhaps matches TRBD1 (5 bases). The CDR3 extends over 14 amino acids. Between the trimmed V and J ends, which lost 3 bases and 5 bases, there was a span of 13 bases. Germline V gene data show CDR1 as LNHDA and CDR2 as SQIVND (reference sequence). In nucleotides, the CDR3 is TGTGCCAGTAGTATGGGGGTGTTAAGTTATGGCTACACCTTC. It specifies CASSMGVLSYGYTF.

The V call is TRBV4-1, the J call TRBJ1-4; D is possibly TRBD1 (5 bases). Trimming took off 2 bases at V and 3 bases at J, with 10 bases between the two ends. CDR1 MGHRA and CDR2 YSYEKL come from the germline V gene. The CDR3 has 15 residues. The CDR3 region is CASSQPGRPNEKLFF. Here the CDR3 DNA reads TGCGCCAGCAGCCAACCGGGACGGCCTAATGAAAAACTGTTTTTT.

In nucleotides, the CDR3 is TGCGCCAGCACGGGACAGGGGAACAATGAGCAGTTCTTC. Translation gives CASTGQGNNEQFF. The V gene is TRBV5-1, the J gene TRBJ2-1; TRBD1 matches at 10 bases. The CDR3 is made up of 13 amino acids. Germline V lookup: CDR1 SGHRS, CDR2 YFSETQ. V gave up 6 bases and J gave up 5 bases; unmatched junction bases: 2.

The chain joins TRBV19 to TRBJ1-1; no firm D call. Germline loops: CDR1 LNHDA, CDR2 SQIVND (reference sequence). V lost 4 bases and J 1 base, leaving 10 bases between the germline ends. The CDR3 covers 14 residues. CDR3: CASSTWAENTEAFF. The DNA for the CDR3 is TGTGCCAGTAGTACCTGGGCAGAGAACACTGAAGCTTTCTTT.

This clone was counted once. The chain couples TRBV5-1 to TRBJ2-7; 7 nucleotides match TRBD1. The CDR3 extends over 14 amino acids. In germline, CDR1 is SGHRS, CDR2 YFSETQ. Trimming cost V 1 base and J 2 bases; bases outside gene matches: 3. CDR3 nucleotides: TGCGCCAGCAGCTTGACAGGGGTTACCTACGAGCAGTACTTC. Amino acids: CASSLTGVTYEQYF.